This entry lists 13 T cell receptor beta chains sequenced from one sample in a study of blood T cell repertoires in COVID-19. The assay was immunoSEQ multiplex PCR, and TCRdb's table has in-frame clones only and misses some. The sample has 150,000 to 200,000 clones, 83% seen once; the top ten hold 1.5% to 1.7%. Sequencing was done on a sample of peripheral blood. All receptors derive from a human donor in a cohort sampled during active COVID-19.

In this sample, this clone turned up a few times. This chain links TRBV6-5 with TRBJ2-7; a possible D gene is TRBD1 (6 bases). Germline V gene lookup returns CDR1 MNHEY and CDR2 SVGAGI. This CDR3 has 15 amino acids. The V and J ends lost 2 bases and 2 bases respectively, with 13 bases between them. CDR3 protein: CASSYVQGRTYEQYF. CDR3 nucleotide sequence: TGTGCCAGCAGTTACGTTCAGGGGAGAACCTACGAGCAGTACTTC.

V is TRBV9 and J is TRBJ1-2; D unclear. The V end was cut by 0 bases, the J end by 6 bases, with 9 bases between. The CDR3 is 13 amino acids. In germline, CDR1 is SGDLS, CDR2 YYNGEE. As DNA, the CDR3 is TGTGCCAGCAGCGTAGATCAACTTAATGGCTACACCTTC. It codes for CASSVDQLNGYTF.

The V and J genes are TRBV7-6 and TRBJ2-7; the match to TRBD2 covers 8 bases. Losses at the gene ends were 3 bases for V and 7 bases for J; bases not matched to a gene: 11. The CDR3 is 15 amino acids. The germline V gene encodes CDR1 SGHVS and CDR2 FNYEAQ. This CDR3 is CASSFWAGGAGEQYF. CDR3 coding DNA: TGTGCCAGCAGCTTTTGGGCGGGGGGCGCAGGGGAGCAGTACTTC.

The rearrangement uses TRBV7-3 and TRBJ1-1; D call uncertain. CDR3 length equals 13 residues. The V gene lost 8 bases and the J gene lost 2 bases, with 12 bases spanning the gap. Looked up from germline, CDR1 is SGHTA and CDR2 is FQGTGA. The CDR3, as DNA: TGTGCCAGCCGGGGAAAGCTAAACACTGAAGCTTTCTTT. Amino acids: CASRGKLNTEAFF.

V gene TRBV11-3 combines with J gene TRBJ2-5, with D maybe TRBD1 (6 bases). The CDR3 spans 14 residues. V was cut by 5 bases and J by 2 bases, with 12 bases left in between. Germline V gives CDR1 SGHNT, CDR2 YENEEA. CDR3 loop: CASSPTGRQETQYF. As DNA, the CDR3 is TGTGCCAGCAGCCCAACAGGGCGTCAAGAGACCCAGTACTTC.

The J gene is TRBJ2-7, the V gene TRBV6-6; TRBD1 agrees at 11 bases. The CDR3 is 14 residues long. Losses at the gene ends were 7 bases for V and 3 bases for J; bases not matched to a gene: 5. CDR1 and CDR2 (germline): MNHNY, SVGAGI (reference sequence). The CDR3 DNA reads TGTGCCAGCACCTACGGGACAGGGGGCTACGAGCAGTACTTC. Protein: CASTYGTGGYEQYF.

This clone was found once. CDR3 in DNA: TGTGCCATCAGTGATCTGGTTGGGACAGAAAACGGCGGCTACACCTTC. Its translation is CAISDLVGTENGGYTF. The rearrangement uses TRBV10-3 and TRBJ1-2; the match to TRBD1 covers 7 bases. CDR3 length equals 16 residues. Germline loops: CDR1 ENHRY, CDR2 SYGVKD. Trimming took 3 bases from V and 8 from J; bases not matched to a gene: 15.

The rearrangement links TRBV19 to TRBJ1-2; D unclear. The CDR3 contains 15 residues. V was trimmed by 3 bases and J by 4 bases, leaving 15 bases between them. CDR1 LNHDA and CDR2 SQIVND come from the germline V gene (reference sequence). CDR3 sequence (DNA): TGTGCCAGTAGTATCCCGCGGGAGGCCCGCTATGGCTACACCTTC. Its protein product is CASSIPREARYGYTF.

The V and J genes are TRBV19 and TRBJ2-7; 11 positions match TRBD1. The ends lost 2 bases at V and 0 bases at J; junction bases unmatched: 3. CDR1 LNHDA and CDR2 SQIVND come from the germline V gene (reference sequence). The CDR3 spans 16 residues. In DNA, the CDR3 is TGTGCCAGTAGTATACACGGACAGGGGGCCTCCTACGAGCAGTACTTC. It translates to CASSIHGQGASYEQYF.

This rearrangement joins TRBV25-1 to TRBJ2-3, with a weak D call TRBD2 (7 bases). This CDR3 has 15 residues. Germline V lookup: CDR1 MGHDK, CDR2 SYGVNS. Trimming cost V 1 base and J 8 bases, with 16 bases left between them. The CDR3 sequence is CASSELGGVKGTQYF. CDR3 DNA sequence: TGTGCCAGCAGTGAATTAGGGGGGGTCAAGGGTACGCAGTATTTT. Together with reference TRBV25-1 and TRBJ2-3, the CDR3 gives the full variable domain: EADIYQTPRYLVIGTGKKITLECSQTMGHDKMYWYQQDPGMELHLIHYSYGVNSTEKGDLSSESTVSRIRTEHFPLTLESARPSHTSQYLCASSELGGVKGTQYFGPGTRLTVL.

V is TRBV10-2 and J is TRBJ2-2; 9 positions match TRBD1. In germline, CDR1 is WSHSY, CDR2 SAAADI. This CDR3 has 14 amino acids. V gave up 11 bases and J gave up 6 bases; unmatched junction bases: 10. The CDR3 loop is CAATGQGIAGELFF. As DNA, the CDR3 is TGCGCCGCCACGGGACAGGGTATAGCCGGGGAGCTGTTTTTT.

This CDR3 reads CAISGTGDGELFF. The CDR3 DNA sequence: TGTGCCATCAGTGGAACAGGGGACGGGGAGCTGTTTTTT. J is TRBJ2-2 and V is TRBV10-3; 7 nucleotides line up with TRBD1. Germline values: CDR1 ENHRY, CDR2 SYGVKD. The CDR3 is 13 residues long. After removal of 4 bases from V and 7 bases from J, the junction contained 3 bases not matched to a gene.

The V call is TRBV6-5, the J call TRBJ2-1; TRBD2 matches at 10 bases. The V gene's germline CDR1 is MNHEY and CDR2 SVGAGI. V was clipped by 4 bases and J by 7 bases; unmatched bases: 1. CDR3 size: 13 residues. The CDR3 loop reads CASSLAGGNEQFF. DNA for the CDR3: TGTGCCAGCAGTTTAGCGGGGGGAAATGAGCAGTTCTTC.